This TCR beta chain was observed in a study of T-cell reconstitution after alpha-beta-depleted transplantation in children. TCRbeta library construction was performed incorporating unique molecular identifiers. TCRdb redid the calling of the PCR reads with MiXCR, one entry per CDR3 protein. The profile shows 100,000 or so distinct CDR3 sequences, 15% of them singletons. V trimming: 6 bases; J trimming: 2 bases; junction bases outside the gene matches: 7. CDR1 ENHRY and CDR2 SYGVKD come from the germline V gene. There are 16 residues in the CDR3. This clonotype has a count of ten or more. The receptor was isolated from a male patient between 2 and 10 years old who had a stem cell transplant for acute lymphoblastic leukemia, so the T cells may come from the graft donor. The chain employs TRBV10-3 and TRBJ1-6; 7 bases map to TRBD1. The specimen comprised PBMCs, mostly from graft donor cells, sampled 180 days after TCRalphabeta/CD19-depleted stem cell transplant. This chain's CDR3 is CAISPGQTPYNSPLHF. The CDR3 coding sequence is TGTGCCATCAGCCCGGGACAGACGCCCTATAATTCACCCCTCCACTTT.